This T cell receptor (beta chain) originates from a study of blood T cells in healthy people across ages. The use of a sample-barcoded 5' primer and a J-beta primer mix characterized a second PCR of about 7 to 12 cycles. One entry per CDR3 protein, called by TCRdb with MiXCR from the 5' RACE reads. The data show 600,000 to 1,000,000 distinct CDR3 sequences, with about 25% seen just once and under 4.5% held by the top ten. This clonotype was seen just once. The same specimen was also included in a second study, on T cells of mothers and their children. That study reports: All donors were healthy and Caucasian; they were three mothers and their six children. All extracted RNA went into cDNA synthesis, about 1.4 ug per 15 ul.

This sequence was found in a boy younger than 18 in good health. What was sequenced was blood.

CDR3 protein: CSVVEGSETQYF. CDR3 nucleotide sequence: TGCAGCGTTGTGGAAGGGTCAGAGACCCAGTACTTC. The chain has TRBV29-1 and TRBJ2-5; no reliable D call. Germline CDR1 and CDR2: SQVTM and ANQGSEA. The ends were cut back, 4 bases at V and 4 bases at J, with 10 bases in the middle. The CDR3 runs 12 residues.